The present entry profiles one T cell receptor (beta chain) with its context. The data originate from a study of blood T cell repertoires in COVID-19. Seattle patient enrollment occurred during active infection, with longitudinal follow-up thereafter. Using immunoSEQ multiplex PCR, the repertoire was profiled, and TCRdb retains in-frame clones only, with some absent. This table holds roughly 110,000 clones, 70% to 80% found once. Between the trimmed V and J ends, which lost 10 bases and 4 bases, there was a span of 17 bases. Germline V gene lookup returns CDR1 WNHNN and CDR2 SYGVQD (reference sequence). The CDR3 is made up of 13 amino acids.

The sequence came from a man of 80 years or more with COVID-19, enrolled during active disease. The gene calls are TRBV10-1 and TRBJ2-7; possibly TRBD2 for D (5 bases). The specimen was peripheral blood. The CDR3 region has the DNA TGCGCCACCCAAAGGAGGTTGGGGTACGAGCAGTACTTC. It yields the protein CATQRRLGYEQYF.